This T cell receptor beta chain was identified in a study of cytomegalovirus exposure and HLA in healthy donors. The PCR ran on 60 Vbeta and 13 Jbeta primers. Generated by immunoSEQ multiplex PCR, the TCRdb table keeps only in-frame clones and is missing some. The sample shows 120,000 to 150,000 clones, roughly 9.4% of them seen only once. The source of this sequence is a male donor in good health and CMV-seronegative. What was sequenced was PBMCs.

CDR3 loop: CASRPTGYYEQYF. The CDR3 bases are TGTGCCAGCAGACCGACAGGGTACTACGAGCAGTACTTC. V and J are TRBV27 and TRBJ2-7, with 7 bases matching TRBD1. Germline values: CDR1 MNHEY, CDR2 SMNVEV (reference sequence). The CDR3 is made up of 13 amino acids. Germline trimming cut 6 bases from V and 3 bases from J; bases unmatched to any gene: 5.